This T cell receptor beta chain came from a study of OX40 agonist ivuxolimab in advanced cancers. Notes on the study in general: Both blood CD4+ and CD8+ T cells showed clonal growth by week 6 at 0.1 to 3.0 mg/kg.

Profiling relied on immunoSEQ multiplex PCR, and the TCRdb table lists in-frame clones only, not all of them. This repertoire shows about 23,000 clones, about 87% found once; its top ten account for 31%. Concerning this clone: Its matching antigen is unknown.

Blood got drawn at baseline, again on cycle 4 day 1, and then on cycle 7 day 1. V was clipped by 5 bases and J by 11 bases, with 31 bases between them. There are 17 residues in the CDR3. Germline CDR1 reads MNHEY; CDR2 reads SMNVEV (reference sequence). The sequencing here drew on CD4+ or CD8+ T cells sorted from blood, taken in a trial of the OX40 agonist ivuxolimab. The sequence came from an adult with an advanced solid tumor such as melanoma, head and neck, liver or kidney cancer. The rearrangement joins TRBV27 to TRBJ2-7; perhaps TRBD1 as D (6 bases). DNA for the CDR3: TGTGCCAGCAGTGGGGCTCAGGGGAACAAAAGGCTATTGGTGGAGTACTTC. Protein sequence: CASSGAQGNKRLLVEYF.